Included here is one TCR beta chain sequence, with context. Sequence at one end of the junction differs from germline and may be a read error. This record belongs to a study of CD8 T cells in Susac syndrome. Sequencing of TCR beta drew on CD8+ and CD4+ T cells from blood. TEMRA cells were enriched by FACS, and CD4+ and CD8+ T cells were negatively isolated. CDR1 is SEHNR, CDR2 FQNEAQ, per germline (reference sequence). The CDR3 loop spans 14 amino acids. RNA amounts of 0.5 to 1 ug underwent reverse transcription with random hexamers. MiXCR, applied by TCRdb to the immunoSEQ multiplex PCR reads, yields one record per CDR3 protein. The top ten clones hold around 0.16% of a sample with fewer than 200,000 distinct CDR3 sequences, around 96% of them seen once.

The specimen sequenced was CD8+ T cells from PBMCs. The receptor's source is a human donor with multiple sclerosis. V gene TRBV7-9 combines with J gene TRBJ2-7; 7 nucleotides agree with TRBD2. The CDR3 spells CASSTLSGYSEQYF. In nucleotides, the CDR3 is TGCGCCAGCAGCACGCTTAGCGGGTATTCCGAGCAGTACTTC.